Given below is one T cell receptor (beta chain) in context. What it binds is not known. The study made its TCR cDNA through 5'RACE template switching. That step introduced a universal primer site along with UMIs. TCRdb ran MiXCR on the 5' RACE reads and lists one entry per CDR3 protein. There are hundreds of thousands of distinct CDR3 sequences in the sample; roughly 13% occur only once, and around 15% lies in the top ten. This entry comes from a study of T cells after yellow fever vaccination. At the level of the study: Fractions of low cell number were prepared using SMART-Seq v4 Ultra Low Input. The study's findings and limits: Shared CD4/CD8 clonotypes were a small share, likely from convergent recombination. The study re-detected most primary-vaccination clones after the booster (roughly 95% CD4, just over 85% CD8).

Germline V lookup: CDR1 SGDLS, CDR2 YYNGEE. V shed 4 bases, J shed 0 bases, and the junction held 11 bases outside the gene matches. This CDR3 has 17 amino acids. This sequence was found in a man aged 30-40 years who received the YFV17D yellow fever vaccine. Sequences were derived from PBMCs, sampled on the day of the yellow fever booster vaccination. The chain uses TRBV9 and TRBJ2-7; 9 bases are shared with TRBD1. The CDR3 sequence: CASSPRTGTGSSYEQYF. For the CDR3, the DNA is TGTGCCAGCAGCCCTCGCACCGGGACAGGGAGCTCCTACGAGCAGTACTTC.